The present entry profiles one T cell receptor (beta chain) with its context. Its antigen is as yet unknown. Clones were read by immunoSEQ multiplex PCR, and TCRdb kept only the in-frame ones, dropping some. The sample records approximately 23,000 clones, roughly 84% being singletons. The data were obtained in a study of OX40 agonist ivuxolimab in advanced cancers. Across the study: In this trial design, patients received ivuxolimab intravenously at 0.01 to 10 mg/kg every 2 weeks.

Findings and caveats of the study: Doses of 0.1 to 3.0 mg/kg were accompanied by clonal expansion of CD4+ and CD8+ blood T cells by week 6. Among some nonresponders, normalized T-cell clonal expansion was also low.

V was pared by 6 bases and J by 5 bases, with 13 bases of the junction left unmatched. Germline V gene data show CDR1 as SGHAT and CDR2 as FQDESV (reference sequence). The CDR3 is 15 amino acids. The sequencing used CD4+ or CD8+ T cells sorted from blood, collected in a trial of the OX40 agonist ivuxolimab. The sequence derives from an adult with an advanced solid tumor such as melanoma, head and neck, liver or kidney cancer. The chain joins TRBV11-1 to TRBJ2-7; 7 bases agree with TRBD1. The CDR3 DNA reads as TGTGCCAGCAGTGCCGGGACAGTCCTATCCGACGAGCAGTACTTC. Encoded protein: CASSAGTVLSDEQYF.